A single T cell receptor beta chain is shown here with its context. The data originate from a study of control samples from healthy donors and cancer patients. TCRdb's copy holds only in-frame clones and misses some; the assay was immunoSEQ multiplex PCR. The sample has about 89,000 clones, more than 75% seen once. CDR1 and CDR2 (germline): SGHRS, YFSETQ. The CDR3 covers 14 residues. V lost 1 base, J lost 9 bases, and 14 bases lay in between. This receptor was identified in a woman aged 40 to 49 in good health. The material sequenced was blood. The rearrangement joins TRBV5-1 to TRBJ2-1; D tentatively reads TRBD1 or TRBD2 (5 bases each). Written as DNA, the CDR3 is TGCGCCAGCAGCTTGTTACGGGGCGACGGTGAGCAGTTCTTC. It encodes CASSLLRGDGEQFF. Based on the CDR3 plus reference TRBV5-1 and TRBJ2-1, the full variable domain is KAGVTQTPRYLIKTRGQQVTLSCSPISGHRSVSWYQQTPGQGLQFLFEYFSETQRNKGNFPGRFSGRQFSNSRSEMNVSTLELGDSALYLCASSLLRGDGEQFFGPGTRLTVL.